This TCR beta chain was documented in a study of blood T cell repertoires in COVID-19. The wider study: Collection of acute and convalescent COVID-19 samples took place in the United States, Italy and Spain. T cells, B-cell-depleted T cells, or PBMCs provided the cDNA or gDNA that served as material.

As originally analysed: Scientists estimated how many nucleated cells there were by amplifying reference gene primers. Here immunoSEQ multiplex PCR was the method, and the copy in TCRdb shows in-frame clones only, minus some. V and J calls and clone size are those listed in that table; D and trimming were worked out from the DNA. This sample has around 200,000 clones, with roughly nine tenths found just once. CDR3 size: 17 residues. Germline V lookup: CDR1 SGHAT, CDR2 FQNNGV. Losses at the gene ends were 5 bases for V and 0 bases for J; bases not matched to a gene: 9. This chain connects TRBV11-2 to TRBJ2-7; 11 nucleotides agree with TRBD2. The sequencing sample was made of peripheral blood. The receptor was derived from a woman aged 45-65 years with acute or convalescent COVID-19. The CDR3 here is CASSVQGTSGSSYEQYF. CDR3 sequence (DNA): TGTGCCAGCAGCGTCCAGGGGACTAGCGGAAGCTCCTACGAGCAGTACTTC.